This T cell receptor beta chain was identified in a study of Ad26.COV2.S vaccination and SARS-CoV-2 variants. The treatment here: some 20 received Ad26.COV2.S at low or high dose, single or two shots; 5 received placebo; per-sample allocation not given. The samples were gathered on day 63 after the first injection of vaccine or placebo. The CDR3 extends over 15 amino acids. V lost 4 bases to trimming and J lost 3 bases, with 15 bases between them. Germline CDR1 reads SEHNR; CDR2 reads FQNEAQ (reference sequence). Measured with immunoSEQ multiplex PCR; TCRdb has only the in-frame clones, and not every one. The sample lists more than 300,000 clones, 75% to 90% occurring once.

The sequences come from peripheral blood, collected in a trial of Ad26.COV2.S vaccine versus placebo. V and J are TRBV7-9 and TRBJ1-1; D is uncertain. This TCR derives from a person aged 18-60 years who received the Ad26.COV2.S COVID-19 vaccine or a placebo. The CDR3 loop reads CASSSGILSYTEAFF. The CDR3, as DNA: TGTGCCAGCAGCTCCGGGATATTGTCGTACACTGAAGCTTTCTTT.